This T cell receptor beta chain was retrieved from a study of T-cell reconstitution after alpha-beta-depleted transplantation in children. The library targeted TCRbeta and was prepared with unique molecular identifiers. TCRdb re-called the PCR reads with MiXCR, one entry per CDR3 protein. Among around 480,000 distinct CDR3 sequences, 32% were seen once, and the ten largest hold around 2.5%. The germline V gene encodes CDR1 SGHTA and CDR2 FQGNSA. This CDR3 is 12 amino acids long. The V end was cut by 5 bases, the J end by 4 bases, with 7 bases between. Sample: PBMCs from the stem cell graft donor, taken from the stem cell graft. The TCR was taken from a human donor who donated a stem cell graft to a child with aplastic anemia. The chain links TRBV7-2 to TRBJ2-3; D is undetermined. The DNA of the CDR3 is TGTGCCAGCAGCCCAAATGCAGATACGCAGTATTTT. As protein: CASSPNADTQYF.